These 30 T cell receptor beta chains came from one sample sequenced in a study of regulatory T cells in long-lasting Graves disease (dated by TCRdb to about 2021). The time point label for this specimen denotes: newly diagnosed GD, antithyroid drugs for less than 3 months. For both TCR sequencing and RNA sequencing, RNA was extracted from PBMCs in TRIzol. Library preparation employed multiplex PCR. TCRdb names Illumina HiSeq 4000 as the instrument used. TCR beta libraries were built with iRepertoire HTBI primers and Arm-PCR amplification of CDR3 regions. TCRdb itself trimmed the public reads at Q25 with fastp, ran MiXCR and retained productive beta chains. Rows are unified per CDR3 protein, each entry keeping the most common DNA and genes. The sample table contains approximately 390,000 distinct CDR3 sequences; only one count was recorded for about 17% of them. The biggest ten clones account for around 20% of the sample.

These same data were also listed under a study on T cells in Graves' hyperthyroidism and ophthalmopathy.

The sequencing here drew on peripheral blood mononuclear cells (PBMCs), taken at new diagnosis, from a patient treated with antithyroid drugs. These receptors originate from a woman in her late teens or twenties with Graves disease. Donor details come from another sample of the same person, matched by shared clones.

The chain recombines TRBV29-1 with TRBJ1-2; TRBD1 aligns across 12 bases. The CDR3 is 13 amino acids. Germline CDR1 is SQVTM and CDR2 is ANQGSEA. J gave up 8 bases and V 5 bases, and 6 bases lay outside the gene matches. CDR3: CSVSGTGGVGYTF. The CDR3 nucleotides are TGCAGCGTTTCCGGGACAGGGGGCGTCGGCTACACCTTC.

This clonotype was recorded many times. This chain uses TRBV7-9 with TRBJ2-3, with 10 bases identical to TRBD1. Germline V lookup: CDR1 SEHNR, CDR2 FQNEAQ (reference sequence). Trimming at V came to 3 bases and at J to 6 bases, leaving 12 bases not matched to a gene. CDR3 length equals 17 residues. For the CDR3, the DNA is TGTGCCAGCAGCTTCTGGGACAGGGGCGATCTAGGGGATACGCAGTATTTT. Translated, it gives CASSFWDRGDLGDTQYF.

The gene calls are TRBV2 and TRBJ2-3, with 8 bases lining up with TRBD2. Losses at the gene ends were 6 bases for V and 4 bases for J; bases not matched to a gene: 6. There are 14 residues in the CDR3. From germline, CDR1 is SNHLY and CDR2 FYNNEI. The DNA of the CDR3 is TGTGCCAGCAGAGGCGGGAGGAGCCCAGATACGCAGTATTTT. Protein: CASRGGRSPDTQYF.

This clonotype was observed at least ten times. The chain uses TRBV2 and TRBJ2-7; D possibly corresponds to TRBD2 (6 bases). CDR3 length: 13 amino acids. Germline assignment: CDR1 SNHLY and CDR2 FYNNEI. Trimming pared 11 bases from V and 3 bases from J, leaving 17 bases between. The CDR3 DNA sequence: TGTGCCCAAAGGCGGGACGCCGTCTACGAGCAGTACTTC. Its translation: CAQRRDAVYEQYF.

This clonotype was picked up many times. The chain links TRBV20-1 to TRBJ2-2, with 11 bases fitting TRBD2. This CDR3 has 16 residues. V lost 1 base and J lost 3; bases outside the gene matches: 4. Germline assignment: CDR1 DFQATT and CDR2 SNEGSKA (reference sequence). Written as DNA, the CDR3 is TGCAGTGCTAGAGTTAGCGGGGGGGTATACACCGGGGAGCTGTTTTTT. Translation: CSARVSGGVYTGELFF.

Only a few counts were recorded for this clonotype. CDR3 amino acids: CASSLGFGGHEKLFF. Here the CDR3 DNA reads TGTGCCAGCAGTTTGGGGTTTGGGGGACATGAAAAACTGTTTTTT. V is TRBV28 and J is TRBJ1-4; tentatively, D is TRBD1 (5 bases). The length of the CDR3 is 15 residues. Deletions cut 3 bases from V and 6 bases from J, with 14 bases between. Germline CDR1 reads MDHEN; CDR2 reads SYDVKM.

This clonotype was detected many times. The V call is TRBV2, the J call TRBJ1-5; 9 bases fit TRBD1. The J segment lost 5 bases and the V segment lost 3 bases, leaving 2 bases of the junction unmatched. Germline-derived CDR1 and CDR2 are SNHLY and FYNNEI. The CDR3 consists of 14 residues. The CDR3 is CASSDRDRDQPQHF. CDR3 DNA: TGTGCCAGCAGTGACCGGGACAGGGATCAGCCCCAGCATTTT.

The chain links TRBV20-1 to TRBJ1-2, with TRBD1 matching 9 bases. The CDR3 runs to 14 residues. Trimming took 5 bases from V and 3 from J; bases not matched to a gene: 7. Germline CDR1 is DFQATT and CDR2 is SNEGSKA (reference sequence). DNA of the CDR3: TGCAGTGCTCCCGCCGGGACAGGGCACTATGGCTACACCTTC. It translates to CSAPAGTGHYGYTF.

A note on this clonotype: A single base is all that separates this from a far larger clone, so a read error is likely. This chain connects TRBV6-2 or TRBV6-3 to TRBJ2-1, with D perhaps assigned TRBD1 or TRBD2 (5 bases each). Germline values: CDR1 MNHEY, CDR2 SVGEGT. The CDR3 length is 16 residues. Trimming took off 5 bases at V and 10 bases at J, with 24 bases between the two ends. The CDR3 loop reads CASSEEVWEKGDEQFF. The CDR3 DNA sequence: TGTGCCAGCAGTGAAGAGGTCTGGGAGAAAGGGGACGAGCAGTTCTTC.

This clonotype was seen a single time. J is TRBJ2-5 and V is TRBV5-5; D may be TRBD2 (6 bases). The CDR3 length is 13 residues. Germline V gene lookup returns CDR1 SGHKS and CDR2 YYEKEE (reference sequence). The V and J ends lost 2 bases and 5 bases respectively, with 10 bases between them. The DNA of the CDR3 is TGTGCCAGCAGCTTTGGGAGGATCGAGACCCAGTACTTC. Its protein is CASSFGRIETQYF.

A note on this clonotype: A much larger clone differs from this one at a single base, so this may be a read error. The chain is built from TRBV28 and TRBJ2-5, with D uncertain. The germline V gene has CDR1 MDHEN and CDR2 SYDVKM. V was pared by 3 bases and J by 7 bases, with 12 bases between. The CDR3 extends over 13 amino acids. CDR3 protein: CASSLGFGVTQYF. The CDR3 region has the DNA TGTGCCAGCAGTTTGGGGTTCGGTGTGACCCAGTACTTC.

At least ten counts were recorded for this clonotype. The chain has TRBV28 and TRBJ2-3; the match to TRBD2 covers 7 bases. Germline CDR1 reads MDHEN; CDR2 reads SYDVKM. The CDR3 contains 15 residues. V trimming: 5 bases; J trimming: 5 bases; junction bases outside the gene matches: 10. In DNA, the CDR3 is TGTGCCAGCAGTCCCCGGGACTACCCTCTAGATACGCAGTATTTT. It yields the protein CASSPRDYPLDTQYF.

This clonotype was picked up many times. The chain links TRBV20-1 to TRBJ2-7, with TRBD2 identical over 9 bases. The germline V gene has CDR1 DFQATT and CDR2 SNEGSKA (reference sequence). CDR3 length: 16 residues. The trim removed 5 bases at V and 0 bases at J, leaving 11 bases unmatched. As DNA, the CDR3 is TGCAGTGCTGGACGGCTAGCGGGGATAATCTCCTACGAGCAGTACTTC. Protein sequence: CSAGRLAGIISYEQYF.

This clonotype was counted between two and nine times. The V call is TRBV9, the J call TRBJ1-1, with D hard to call. The V and J ends lost 4 bases and 4 bases respectively, with 11 bases between them. There are 13 residues in the CDR3. The germline V gene has CDR1 SGDLS and CDR2 YYNGEE. The CDR3 DNA sequence: TGTGCCAGCAGCCTGAGTTGGGTCACTGAAGCTTTCTTT. Its protein product is CASSLSWVTEAFF.

This clonotype was seen at least ten times. This rearrangement joins TRBV11-2 to TRBJ2-7; the match to TRBD1 covers 10 bases. CDR1 and CDR2 from the germline V gene are SGHAT and FQNNGV. Trimming removed 6 bases from V and 3 bases from J; junction bases left unmatched: 8. The CDR3 sequence is 15 residues long. The CDR3 DNA reads as TGTGCCAGCAGTTTGGGACAGGGGATAGACTACGAGCAGTACTTC. Its translation: CASSLGQGIDYEQYF.

This clonotype was seen many times. This sequence joins TRBV7-9 and TRBJ2-4; no clear D. This CDR3 has 14 amino acids. Trimming removed 8 bases at V and 1 base at J, with 12 bases between. In germline, CDR1 is SEHNR, CDR2 FQNEAQ (reference sequence). The CDR3 DNA reads TGTGCCAGCGCCGACGTCGGGGCCAAAAACATTCAGTACTTC. Protein: CASADVGAKNIQYF.

At least ten counts were recorded for this clonotype. This chain links TRBV13 with TRBJ2-7, with TRBD1 matching over 10 bases. V dropped 2 bases and J dropped 4; count of bases not matched to a gene: 8. Germline CDR1 PRHDT, CDR2 FYEKMQ (reference sequence). The CDR3 is made up of 16 amino acids. DNA of the CDR3: TGTGCCAGCAGCTTACGGCCCCCGGGACAGGGGTACGAGCAGTACTTC. It codes for CASSLRPPGQGYEQYF.

This clonotype showed up many times. This sequence joins TRBV7-3 and TRBJ2-1, with 8 bases fitting TRBD1. Germline V CDR1 and CDR2: SGHTA, FQGTGA. Trimming cost V 4 bases and J 0 bases; bases outside gene matches: 11. The CDR3 has 18 residues. CDR3 coding DNA: TGTGCCAGCAGCTCATCCGGGACAGGTCTAAACTCCTACAATGAGCAGTTCTTC. It translates to CASSSSGTGLNSYNEQFF.

V and J are TRBV5-1 and TRBJ1-2; TRBD1 might be the D (5 bases). This CDR3 has 13 amino acids. V was trimmed by 4 bases and J by 5 bases, leaving 12 bases between them. Germline CDR1 SGHRS, CDR2 YFSETQ. For the CDR3, the DNA is TGCGCCAGCAGCCAAGGAGGGGAATATGGCTACACCTTC. It translates to CASSQGGEYGYTF.

Ten or more counts support this clonotype. The V call is TRBV12-3 or TRBV12-4, the J call TRBJ1-1; unclear D gene. Trimming took 5 bases from V and 1 from J, leaving 8 bases between them. The CDR3 is 13 amino acids. The CDR3: CASSLQWNTEAFF. The CDR3 DNA follows: TGTGCCAGCAGTCTACAGTGGAACACTGAAGCTTTCTTT.

In the case of this clonotype: This sequence may be a read error, since a much larger clone differs from it by one base. As DNA, the CDR3 is TGTGCCGGCAGTTTCAACGGGAACTACGAGCAGTACTTC. Translated: CAGSFNGNYEQYF. The rearrangement uses TRBV28 and TRBJ2-7; a weak D match, TRBD2 (5 bases). The CDR3 extends over 13 amino acids. CDR1 and CDR2 (germline): MDHEN, SYDVKM.

The V gene is TRBV2, the J gene TRBJ2-1; possible D gene TRBD2, 7 bases. Germline CDR1 SNHLY, CDR2 FYNNEI. The V gene lost 2 bases and the J gene lost 4 bases, with 12 bases spanning the gap. The CDR3 extends over 15 amino acids. CDR3 DNA sequence: TGTGCCAGCAGTGAAAGGGGGGGGCAGTACAATGAGCAGTTCTTC. It specifies CASSERGGQYNEQFF.

In this sample, this clonotype turned up many times. The chain combines TRBV20-1 with TRBJ2-2, with 8 bases matching TRBD2. Germline-derived CDR1 and CDR2 are DFQATT and SNEGSKA (reference sequence). The CDR3 runs 15 residues. V lost 1 base to trimming and J lost 3 bases; unmatched junction nucleotides: 4. This CDR3 is CSARGTSPDTGELFF. The DNA of the CDR3 is TGCAGTGCTAGAGGGACTAGCCCCGACACCGGGGAGCTGTTTTTT.

This chain joins TRBV12-5 and TRBJ2-2; D might be TRBD1 or TRBD2, each matching 5 bases. The V gene lost 1 base and the J gene lost 3 bases, with 18 bases spanning the gap. CDR3 length: 18 amino acids. CDR1 and CDR2 from the germline V gene are LGHNT and FRNRAP. CDR3 protein: CASGLDLGQLGDTGELFF. In nucleotides, the CDR3 is TGTGCTAGTGGTTTGGACCTAGGGCAGTTGGGGGACACCGGGGAGCTGTTTTTT.

The gene calls are TRBV6-2 or TRBV6-3 and TRBJ1-5; D is perhaps TRBD1 (6 bases). With 9 bases removed from V and 2 bases from J, the gap between germline ends came to 11 bases. Germline CDR1 and CDR2: MNHEY and SVGEGT. The CDR3 consists of 13 residues. CDR3 sequence: CASVGGGNQPQHF. CDR3 bases: TGTGCCAGTGTTGGGGGCGGCAATCAGCCCCAGCATTTT.

In its sample, this clonotype was seen many times. The chain links TRBV7-9 to TRBJ2-3, with 9 bases aligning to TRBD2. This CDR3 has 16 residues. From germline, CDR1 is SEHNR and CDR2 FQNEAQ (reference sequence). After removal of 5 bases from V and 3 bases from J, the junction contained 9 bases not matched to a gene. CDR3 nucleotides: TGTGCCAGCAGCCACTTTCGTAGCGGGGGTACAGATACGCAGTATTTT. It codes for CASSHFRSGGTDTQYF.

CDR3 loop: CAGDPGQGNYGYTF. Written as DNA, the CDR3 is TGTGCCGGAGACCCGGGACAGGGGAACTATGGCTACACCTTC. The V and J genes are TRBV6-2 or TRBV6-3 and TRBJ1-2; TRBD1 matches at 10 bases. CDR1 is MNHEY, CDR2 SVGEGT, per germline. The CDR3 spans 14 residues. V gave up 11 bases and J gave up 2 bases; unmatched junction bases: 8.

Many counts were recorded for this clonotype. The chain combines TRBV7-3 with TRBJ1-1; the D is unclear. Germline CDR1 reads SGHTA; CDR2 reads FQGTGA. The CDR3 sequence is 13 residues long. V dropped 0 bases and J dropped 10 bases, with 12 bases sitting between them. The CDR3 sequence: CASSLTRNTGAFF. CDR3 DNA: TGTGCCAGCAGCTTAACTAGGAACACGGGAGCTTTCTTT.

V usage is TRBV2 and J usage is TRBJ2-1, with 13 nucleotides matching TRBD2. This CDR3 region has 15 residues. Germline CDR1 and CDR2: SNHLY and FYNNEI. V was pared by 6 bases and J by 4 bases, with 3 bases of the junction left unmatched. CDR3 in amino acids: CASSGTSGEYNEQFF. CDR3 in DNA: TGTGCCAGCAGCGGGACTAGCGGGGAATACAATGAGCAGTTCTTC.

Many counts were recorded for this clonotype. The rearrangement uses TRBV6-1 and TRBJ2-6, with D possibly being TRBD1 (6 bases). With 6 bases removed from V and 2 bases from J, the gap between germline ends came to 11 bases. The CDR3 runs to 15 residues. Germline V lookup: CDR1 MNHNS, CDR2 SASEGT. The CDR3 region is CASRHTGTGANVLTF. The CDR3 bases are TGTGCCAGCAGACACACAGGGACTGGGGCCAACGTCCTGACTTTC.